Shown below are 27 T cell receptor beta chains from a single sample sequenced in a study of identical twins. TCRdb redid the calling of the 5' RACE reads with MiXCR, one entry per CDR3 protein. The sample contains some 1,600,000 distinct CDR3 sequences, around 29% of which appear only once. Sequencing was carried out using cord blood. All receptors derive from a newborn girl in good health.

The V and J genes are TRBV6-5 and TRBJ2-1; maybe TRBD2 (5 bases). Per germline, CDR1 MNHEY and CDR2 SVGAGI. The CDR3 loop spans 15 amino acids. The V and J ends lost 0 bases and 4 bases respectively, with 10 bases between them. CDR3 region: CASSYSVGDYNEQFF. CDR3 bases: TGTGCCAGCAGTTACTCAGTCGGGGATTACAATGAGCAGTTCTTC.

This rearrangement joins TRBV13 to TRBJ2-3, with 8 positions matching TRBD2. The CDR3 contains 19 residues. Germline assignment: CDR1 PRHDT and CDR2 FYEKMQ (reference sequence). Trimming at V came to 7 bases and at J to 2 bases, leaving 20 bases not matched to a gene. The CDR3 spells CASNSGTSLPRHNTDTQYF. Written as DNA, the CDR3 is TGTGCCAGCAACTCCGGGACTAGTTTACCCCGGCATAACACAGATACGCAGTATTTT. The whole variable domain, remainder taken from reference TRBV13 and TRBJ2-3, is AAGVIQSPRHLIKEKRETATLKCYPIPRHDTVYWYQQGPGQDPQFLISFYEKMQSDKGSIPDRFSAQQFSDYHSELNMSSLELGDSALYFCASNSGTSLPRHNTDTQYFGPGTRLTVL.

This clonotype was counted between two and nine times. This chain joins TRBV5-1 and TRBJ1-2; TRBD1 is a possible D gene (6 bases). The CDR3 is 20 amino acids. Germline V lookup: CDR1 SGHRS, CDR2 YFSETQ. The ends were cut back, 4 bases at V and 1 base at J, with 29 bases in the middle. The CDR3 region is CASSGSGGKGTGILNYGYTF. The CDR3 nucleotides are TGCGCCAGCAGCGGGAGCGGGGGCAAGGGGACGGGGATTCTTAACTATGGCTACACCTTC.

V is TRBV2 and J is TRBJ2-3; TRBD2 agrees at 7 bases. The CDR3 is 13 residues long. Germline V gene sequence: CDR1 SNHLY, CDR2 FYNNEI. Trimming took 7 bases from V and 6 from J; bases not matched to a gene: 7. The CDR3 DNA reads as TGTGCCAGCAACCCGCGGGGGAGGGATACGCAGTATTTT. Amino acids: CASNPRGRDTQYF.

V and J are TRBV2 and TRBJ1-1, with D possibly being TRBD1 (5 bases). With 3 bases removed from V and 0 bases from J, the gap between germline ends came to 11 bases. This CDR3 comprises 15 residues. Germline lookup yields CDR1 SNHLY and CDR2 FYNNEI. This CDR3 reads CASSDPGRVNTEAFF. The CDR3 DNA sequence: TGTGCCAGCAGTGACCCTGGCAGGGTGAACACTGAAGCTTTCTTT.

CDR3: CASSPDLRGKTEAFF. The CDR3 bases are TGTGCCAGCAGCCCCGACCTCCGGGGGAAGACTGAAGCTTTCTTT. The V call is TRBV9, the J call TRBJ1-1; possibly TRBD1 for D (5 bases). The CDR3 has 15 residues. Trimming took off 4 bases at V and 5 bases at J, with 18 bases between the two ends. Germline loops: CDR1 SGDLS, CDR2 YYNGEE.

The CDR3 region is CSARVSSGRGTDTQYF. The CDR3 nucleotides are TGCAGTGCTAGAGTCTCAAGCGGGAGAGGCACAGATACGCAGTATTTT. The chain employs TRBV20-1 and TRBJ2-3; 8 nucleotides align to TRBD2. This CDR3 has 16 residues. Germline V gene lookup returns CDR1 DFQATT and CDR2 SNEGSKA (reference sequence). V lost 1 base, J lost 1 base, and 7 bases stayed unmatched.

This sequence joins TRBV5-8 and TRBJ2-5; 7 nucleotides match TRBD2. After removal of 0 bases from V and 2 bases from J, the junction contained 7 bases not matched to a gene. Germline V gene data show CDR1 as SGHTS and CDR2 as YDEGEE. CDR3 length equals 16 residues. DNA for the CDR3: TGTGCCAGCAGCTTGGGGATTCTAGCGGCACAAGAGACCCAGTACTTC. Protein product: CASSLGILAAQETQYF. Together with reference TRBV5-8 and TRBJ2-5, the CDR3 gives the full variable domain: EAGVTQSPTHLIKTRGQQATLRCSPISGHTSVYWYQQALGLGLQFLLWYDEGEERNRGNFPPRFSGRQFPNYSSELNVNALELEDSALYLCASSLGILAAQETQYFGPGTRLLVL.

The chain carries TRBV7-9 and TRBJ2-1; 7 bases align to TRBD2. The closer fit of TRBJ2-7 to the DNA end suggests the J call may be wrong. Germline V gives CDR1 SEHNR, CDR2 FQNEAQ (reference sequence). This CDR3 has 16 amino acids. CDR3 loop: CASSTPAGYSYNEQYF. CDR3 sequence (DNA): TGTGCCAGCAGCACCCCAGCGGGGTACTCCTACAATGAGCAGTACTTC.

The CDR3 DNA reads TGTGCCAGCAGCTATCCTAGCGGGGGGCGCACAGATACGCAGTATTTT. Translated, it gives CASSYPSGGRTDTQYF. V usage is TRBV7-2 and J usage is TRBJ2-3, with 11 nucleotides matching TRBD2. CDR3 size: 16 residues. V shed 4 bases, J shed 1 base, and the junction held 4 bases outside the gene matches. Germline-derived CDR1 and CDR2 are SGHTA and FQGNSA.

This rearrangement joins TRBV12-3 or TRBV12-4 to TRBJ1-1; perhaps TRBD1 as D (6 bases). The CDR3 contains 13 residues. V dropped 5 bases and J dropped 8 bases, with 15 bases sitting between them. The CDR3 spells CASSRQALREAFF. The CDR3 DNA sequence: TGTGCCAGCAGTCGACAGGCCCTTAGGGAAGCTTTCTTT.

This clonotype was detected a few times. The CDR3 is CASSRHEGGVRADTQYF. The CDR3 bases are TGTGCCAGCAGCCGACACGAGGGGGGAGTGCGGGCAGATACGCAGTATTTT. The chain carries TRBV7-2 and TRBJ2-3, with D perhaps being TRBD1 or TRBD2 (6 bases each). The germline CDR1 and CDR2 sequences are SGHTA and FQGNSA. Deletions cut 5 bases from V and 4 bases from J, with 22 bases between. The CDR3 consists of 17 residues.

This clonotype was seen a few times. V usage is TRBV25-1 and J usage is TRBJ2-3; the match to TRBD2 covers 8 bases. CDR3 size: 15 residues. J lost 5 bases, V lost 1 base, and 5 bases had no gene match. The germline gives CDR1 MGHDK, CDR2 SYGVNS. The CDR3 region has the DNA TGTGCCAGCAGTGAATTCGGGGGGGCGAAAGATACGCAGTATTTT. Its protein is CASSEFGGAKDTQYF.

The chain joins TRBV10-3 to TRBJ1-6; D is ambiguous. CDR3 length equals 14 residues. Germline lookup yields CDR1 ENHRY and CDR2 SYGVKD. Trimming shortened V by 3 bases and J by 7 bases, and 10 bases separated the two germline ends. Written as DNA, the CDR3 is TGTGCCATCAGTGAAATTAATTCGAATTCACCCCTCCACTTT. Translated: CAISEINSNSPLHF.

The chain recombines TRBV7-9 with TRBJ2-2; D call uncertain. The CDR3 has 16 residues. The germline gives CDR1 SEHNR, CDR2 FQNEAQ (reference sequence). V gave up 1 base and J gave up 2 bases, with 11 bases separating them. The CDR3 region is CASSLGAAINTGELFF. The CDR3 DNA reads TGTGCCAGCAGCTTAGGGGCAGCCATTAACACCGGGGAGCTGTTTTTT. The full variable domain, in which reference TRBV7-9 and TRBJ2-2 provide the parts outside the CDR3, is DTGVSQNPRHKITKRGQNVTFRCDPISEHNRLYWYRQTLGQGPEFLTYFQNEAQLEKSRLLSDRFSAERPKGSFSTLEIQRTEQGDSAMYLCASSLGAAINTGELFFGEGSRLTVL.

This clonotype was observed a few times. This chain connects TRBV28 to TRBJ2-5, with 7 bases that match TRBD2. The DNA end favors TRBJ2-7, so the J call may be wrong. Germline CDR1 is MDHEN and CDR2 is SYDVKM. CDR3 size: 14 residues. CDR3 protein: CASSLTGTTDEQYF. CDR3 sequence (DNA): TGTGCCAGCAGTCTAACCGGGACTACAGACGAGCAGTACTTC.

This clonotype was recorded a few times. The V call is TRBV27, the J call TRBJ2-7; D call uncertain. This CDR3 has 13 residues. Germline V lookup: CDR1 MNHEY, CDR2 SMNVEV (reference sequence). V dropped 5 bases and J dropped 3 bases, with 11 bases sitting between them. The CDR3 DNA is TGTGCCAGCAGTAAGAATCCTGTCTACGAGCAGTACTTC. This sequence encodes CASSKNPVYEQYF.

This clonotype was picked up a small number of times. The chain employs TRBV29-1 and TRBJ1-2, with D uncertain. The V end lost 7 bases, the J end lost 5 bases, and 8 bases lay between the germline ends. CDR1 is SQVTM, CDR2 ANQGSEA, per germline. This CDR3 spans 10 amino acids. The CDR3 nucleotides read TGCAGCGGTGGTTCTTATGGCTACACCTTC. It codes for CSGGSYGYTF.

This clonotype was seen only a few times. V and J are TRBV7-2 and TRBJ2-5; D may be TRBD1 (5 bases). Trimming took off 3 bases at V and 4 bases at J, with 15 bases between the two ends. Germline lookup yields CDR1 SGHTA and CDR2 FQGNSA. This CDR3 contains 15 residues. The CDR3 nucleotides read TGTGCCAGCAGCTTTTATTCAGGGAACAGAGAGACCCAGTACTTC. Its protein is CASSFYSGNRETQYF.

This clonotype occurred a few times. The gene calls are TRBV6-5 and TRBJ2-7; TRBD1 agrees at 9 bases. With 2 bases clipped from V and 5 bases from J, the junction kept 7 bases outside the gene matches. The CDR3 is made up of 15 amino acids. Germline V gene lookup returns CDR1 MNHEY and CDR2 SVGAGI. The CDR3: CASSYPTDRGHEQYF. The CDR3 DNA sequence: TGTGCCAGCAGTTACCCAACGGACAGGGGCCACGAGCAGTACTTC.

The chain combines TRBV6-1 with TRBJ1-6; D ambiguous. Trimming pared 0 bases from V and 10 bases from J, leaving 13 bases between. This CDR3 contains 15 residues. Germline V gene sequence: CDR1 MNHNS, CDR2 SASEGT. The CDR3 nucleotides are TGTGCCAGCAGTGAAGCGAGGGTGGTGGGATCACCCCTCCACTTT. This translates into CASSEARVVGSPLHF.

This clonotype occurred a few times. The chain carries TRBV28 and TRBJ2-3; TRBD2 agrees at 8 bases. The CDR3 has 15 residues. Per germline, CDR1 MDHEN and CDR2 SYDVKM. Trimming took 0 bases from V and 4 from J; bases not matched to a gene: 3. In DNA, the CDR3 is TGTGCCAGCAGTTTATGGAGCGGGAGTCCAGATACGCAGTATTTT. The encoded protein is CASSLWSGSPDTQYF.

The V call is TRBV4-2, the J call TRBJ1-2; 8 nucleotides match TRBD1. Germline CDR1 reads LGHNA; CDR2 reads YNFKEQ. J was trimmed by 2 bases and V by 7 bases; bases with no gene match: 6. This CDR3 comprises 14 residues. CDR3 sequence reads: CASNAGGENYGYTF. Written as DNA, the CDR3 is TGTGCCAGCAATGCAGGGGGCGAAAACTATGGCTACACCTTC.

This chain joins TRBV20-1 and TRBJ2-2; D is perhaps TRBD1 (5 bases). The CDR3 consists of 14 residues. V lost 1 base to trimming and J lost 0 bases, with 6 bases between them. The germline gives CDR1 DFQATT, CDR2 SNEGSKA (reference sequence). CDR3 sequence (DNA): TGCAGTGCTAGAGTCAGGGCGAACACCGGGGAGCTGTTTTTT. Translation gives CSARVRANTGELFF.

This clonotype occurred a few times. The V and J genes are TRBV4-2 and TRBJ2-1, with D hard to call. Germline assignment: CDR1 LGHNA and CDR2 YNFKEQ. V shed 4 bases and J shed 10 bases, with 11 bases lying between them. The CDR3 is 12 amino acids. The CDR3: CASSPPSGEQFF. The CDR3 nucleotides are TGTGCCAGCAGCCCCCCGTCGGGCGAGCAGTTCTTC.

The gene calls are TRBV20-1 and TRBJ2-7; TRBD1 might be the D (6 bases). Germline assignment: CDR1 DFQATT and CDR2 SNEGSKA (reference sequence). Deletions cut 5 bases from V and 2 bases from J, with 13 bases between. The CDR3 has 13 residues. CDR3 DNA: TGCAGTGCTCACAGGGTCCCGGCCTACGAGCAGTACTTC. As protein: CSAHRVPAYEQYF.

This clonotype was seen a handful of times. The CDR3 region is CASSSQSGGRNTEAFF. CDR3 DNA sequence: TGTGCCAGCAGTTCCCAGTCCGGAGGAAGGAACACTGAAGCTTTCTTT. The chain couples TRBV5-6 to TRBJ1-1; D gene unclear. Germline V gives CDR1 SGHDT, CDR2 YYEEEE. Trimming pared 5 bases from V and 1 base from J, leaving 18 bases between. The CDR3 spans 16 residues.